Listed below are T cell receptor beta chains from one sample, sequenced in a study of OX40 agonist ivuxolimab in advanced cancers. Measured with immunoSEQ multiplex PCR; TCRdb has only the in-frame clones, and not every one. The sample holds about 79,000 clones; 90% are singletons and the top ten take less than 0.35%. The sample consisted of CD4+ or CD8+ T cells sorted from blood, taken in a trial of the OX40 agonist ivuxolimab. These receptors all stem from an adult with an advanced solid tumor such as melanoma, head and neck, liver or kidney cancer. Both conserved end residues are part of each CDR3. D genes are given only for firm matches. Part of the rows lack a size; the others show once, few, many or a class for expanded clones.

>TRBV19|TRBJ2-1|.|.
CASRGGPHEQFF
TGTGCCAGTAGGGGGGGGCCCCATGAGCAGTTCTTC
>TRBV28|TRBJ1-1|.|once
CASSSTGFGDTEAFF
TGTGCCAGCAGTTCGACCGGGTTCGGAGACACTGAAGCTTTCTTT
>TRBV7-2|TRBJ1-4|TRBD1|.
CASRSRGTGPEKLFF
TGTGCCAGCAGGTCGAGGGGGACAGGGCCGGAAAAACTGTTTTTT
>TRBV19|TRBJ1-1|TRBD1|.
CASSIDRGIVGNTEAFF
TGTGCCAGTAGTATTGACAGGGGTATAGTCGGGAACACTGAAGCTTTCTTT
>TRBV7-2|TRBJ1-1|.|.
CASSRRTDTEAFF
TGTGCCAGCAGCCGCAGGACAGACACTGAAGCTTTCTTT
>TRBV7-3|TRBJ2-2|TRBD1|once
CASSLGQGGDGELFF
TGTGCCAGCAGCCTAGGACAGGGAGGTGACGGGGAGCTGTTTTTT
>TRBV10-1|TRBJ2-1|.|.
CASSESTLRGMGEQFF
TGCGCCAGCAGTGAGTCGACCCTTAGGGGTATGGGTGAGCAGTTCTTC
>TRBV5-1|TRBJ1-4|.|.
CASSPNGRSDEKLFF
TGCGCCAGCAGCCCAAACGGGCGGTCGGATGAAAAACTGTTTTTT
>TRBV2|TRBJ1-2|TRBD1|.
CASQTGGLEYGYTF
TGTGCCAGTCAGACAGGGGGTCTAGAATATGGCTACACCTTC
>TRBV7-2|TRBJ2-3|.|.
CASSKSTQYF
TGTGCCAGCAGCAAAAGTACGCAGTATTTT
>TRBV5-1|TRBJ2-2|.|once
CASSLGHPNTGELFF
TGCGCCAGCAGCTTGGGACACCCGAACACCGGGGAGCTGTTTTTT
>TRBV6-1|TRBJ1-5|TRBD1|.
CASVRDRGNQPQHF
TGTGCCAGCGTCCGGGACAGGGGTAATCAGCCCCAGCATTTT